This is a list of T cell receptor beta chains from one sample in a study of memory CD8 T cells in hepatitis C reinfection. Clones were sequenced by immunoSEQ multiplex PCR, and TCRdb holds only the in-frame ones, with some missing. The repertoire holds 45,000 to 65,000 clones, around 92% seen once, with around 1% in the top ten. Material: naive CD8+ T cells sorted from blood. All receptors come from a man between 18 and 29 years old with hepatitis C virus infection. Each CDR3 is given with its conserved first and last residue.

>TRBV6-1|TRBJ2-1
CASSLLKPSYNEQFF
>TRBV2|TRBJ2-2
CASRSVQGTGELFF
>TRBV27|TRBJ2-7
CASRAPGAATYEQYF
>TRBV7-3|TRBJ2-3
CASSSTGTDTQYF
>TRBV28|TRBJ1-1
CASSFNGNTEAFF
>TRBV7-9|TRBJ1-2
CASSFLQGREDYGYTF
>TRBV4-1|TRBJ1-1
CASSQPGSGITEAFF
>TRBV11-2|TRBJ2-2
CASSLGTGGWTGELFF
>TRBV29-1|TRBJ1-1
CSAEGGYTEAFF
>TRBV19|TRBJ1-2
CASTQTGVYGYTF
>TRBV2|TRBJ1-1
CASREVYRGPNTEAFF
>TRBV5-1|TRBJ2-1
CASSWTGGSYNEQFF
>TRBV4-3|TRBJ1-4
CASSQDRITGGAGEKLFF
>TRBV14|TRBJ2-3
CASIRDRGMWGLYTQYF
>TRBV16|TRBJ1-2
CASSQSSGFYGYTF
>TRBV6-5|TRBJ2-4
CASSPIGGEDIQYF
>TRBV5-1|TRBJ1-1
CASSWGDRGNTEAFF
>TRBV27|TRBJ2-3
CASSLLTGGTDTQYF
>TRBV19|TRBJ1-4
CASSIQGTSEEKLFF
>TRBV27|TRBJ1-2
CASSAGFKGSGYTF
>TRBV13|TRBJ2-5
CASSSTLGQGGQETQYF
>TRBV29-1|TRBJ2-2
CSVEEWAPATGTGELFF
>TRBV6-5|TRBJ2-2
CASSSNTGELFF
>TRBV6-5|TRBJ2-1
CASGGSASGTVEQFF
>TRBV5-5|TRBJ1-5
CASSLYRDSNQPQHF
>TRBV7-9|TRBJ1-1
CASSPGQSNTEAFF
>TRBV9|TRBJ1-1
CASSGTGGGNTEAFF
>TRBV7-6|TRBJ2-3
CASRSRAGVSTDTQYF
>TRBV28|TRBJ2-2
CASSDSPVMSLTGELFF
>TRBV4-1|TRBJ1-5
CASSQRHVSNQPQHF
>TRBV2|TRBJ1-1
CASSAGQFVTEAFF
>TRBV6-1|TRBJ1-1
CASSEFRLNTEAFF
>TRBV4-1|TRBJ2-7
CASSQGETGAGGLSYEQYF
>TRBV6-5|TRBJ2-5
CASSYSSGGGETQYF
>TRBV27|TRBJ2-7
CASSFSLPSYEQYF
>TRBV7-2|TRBJ2-3
CASTIYPSRQGRTDTQYF
>TRBV6-5|TRBJ1-1
CASSLGTGEAFF